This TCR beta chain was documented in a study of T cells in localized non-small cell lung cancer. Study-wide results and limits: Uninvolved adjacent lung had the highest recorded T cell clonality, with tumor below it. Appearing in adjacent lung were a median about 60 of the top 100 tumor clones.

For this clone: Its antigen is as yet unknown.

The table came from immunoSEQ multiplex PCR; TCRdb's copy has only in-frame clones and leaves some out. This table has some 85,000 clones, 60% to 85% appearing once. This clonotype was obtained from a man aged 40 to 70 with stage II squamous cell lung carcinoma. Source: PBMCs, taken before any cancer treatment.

The CDR3 protein is CASSYLSDTEQYF. The CDR3 region has the DNA TGTGCCAGCAGTTACCTGTCGGATACCGAGCAGTACTTC. The gene calls are TRBV27 and TRBJ2-7; the D is unclear. Germline V gene lookup returns CDR1 MNHEY and CDR2 SMNVEV (reference sequence). The germline V and J ends were trimmed by 4 bases and 6 bases, with 13 bases remaining between them. The length of the CDR3 is 13 residues.